The sequence of this T cell receptor beta chain was determined in a study of blood T cell repertoires in COVID-19. Study in general: COVID-19 samples collected from the United States, Italy and Spain covered acute and convalescent phases.

Source study methods: Scientists estimated how many nucleated cells there were by amplifying reference gene primers. Repertoires were generated with immunoSEQ multiplex PCR, while TCRdb's copy carries only in-frame clones and drops some. D and trimming come from the DNA, and the V and J calls and clone size come from that table. Found here are approximately 170,000 clones, 86% of them singletons; the top ten hold roughly 7%. Per germline, CDR1 LGHDT and CDR2 YNNKEL (reference sequence). V lost 1 base and J lost 7, with 10 bases in between. The CDR3 loop spans 13 amino acids. The rearrangement uses TRBV3-1 (or the pseudogene TRBV3-2) and TRBJ1-1, with D unclear. The receptor's source is a woman aged 80 or over in a cohort sampled during active or convalescent COVID-19. Sequencing was carried out using peripheral blood. DNA of the CDR3: TGTGCCAGCAGCCAAGTACGGGGTGGTGAAGCTTTCTTT. Translating gives CASSQVRGGEAFF.